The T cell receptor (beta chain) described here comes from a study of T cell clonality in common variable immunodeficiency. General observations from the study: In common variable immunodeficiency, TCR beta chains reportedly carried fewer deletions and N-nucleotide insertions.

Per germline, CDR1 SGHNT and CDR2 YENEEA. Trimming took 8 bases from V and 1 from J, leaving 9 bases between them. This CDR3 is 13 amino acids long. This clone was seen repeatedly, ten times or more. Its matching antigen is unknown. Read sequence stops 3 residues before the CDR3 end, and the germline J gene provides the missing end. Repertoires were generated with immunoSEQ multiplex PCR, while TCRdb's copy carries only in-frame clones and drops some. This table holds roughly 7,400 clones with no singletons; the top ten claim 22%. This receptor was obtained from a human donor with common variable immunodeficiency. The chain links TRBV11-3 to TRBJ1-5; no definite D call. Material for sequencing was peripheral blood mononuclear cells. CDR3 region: CASAPQSNQPQHF. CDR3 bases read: TGTGCCAGCGCTCCGCAGAGCAATCAGCCC.